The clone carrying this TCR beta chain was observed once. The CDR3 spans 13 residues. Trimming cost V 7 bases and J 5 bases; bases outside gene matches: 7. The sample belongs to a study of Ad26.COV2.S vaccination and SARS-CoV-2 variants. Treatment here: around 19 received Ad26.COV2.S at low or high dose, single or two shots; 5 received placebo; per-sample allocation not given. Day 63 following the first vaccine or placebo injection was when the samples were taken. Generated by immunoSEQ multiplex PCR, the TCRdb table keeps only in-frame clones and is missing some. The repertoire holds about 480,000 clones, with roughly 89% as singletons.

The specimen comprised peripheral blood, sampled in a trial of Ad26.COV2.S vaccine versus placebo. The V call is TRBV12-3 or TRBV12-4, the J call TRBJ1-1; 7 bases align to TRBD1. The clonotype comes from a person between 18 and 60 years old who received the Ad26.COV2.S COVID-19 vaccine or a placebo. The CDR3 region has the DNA TGTGCCAGCATCGGGGACAGTGATACTGAAGCTTTCTTT. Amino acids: CASIGDSDTEAFF.